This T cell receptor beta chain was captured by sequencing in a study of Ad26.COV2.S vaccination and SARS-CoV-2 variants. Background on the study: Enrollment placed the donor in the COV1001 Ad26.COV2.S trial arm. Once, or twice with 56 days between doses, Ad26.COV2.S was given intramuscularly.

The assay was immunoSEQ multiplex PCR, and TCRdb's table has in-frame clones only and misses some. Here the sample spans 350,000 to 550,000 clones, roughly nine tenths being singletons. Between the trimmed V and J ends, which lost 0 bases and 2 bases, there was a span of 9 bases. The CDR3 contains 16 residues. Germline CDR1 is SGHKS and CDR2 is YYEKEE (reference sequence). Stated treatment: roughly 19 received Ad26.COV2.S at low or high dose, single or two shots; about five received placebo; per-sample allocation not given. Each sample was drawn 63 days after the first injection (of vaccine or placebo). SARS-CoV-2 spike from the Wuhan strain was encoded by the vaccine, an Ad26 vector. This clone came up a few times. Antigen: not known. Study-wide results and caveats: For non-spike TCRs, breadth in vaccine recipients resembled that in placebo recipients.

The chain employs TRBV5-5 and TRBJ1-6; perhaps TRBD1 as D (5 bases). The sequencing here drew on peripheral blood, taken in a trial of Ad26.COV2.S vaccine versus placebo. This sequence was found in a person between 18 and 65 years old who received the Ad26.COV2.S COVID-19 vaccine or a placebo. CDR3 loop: CASSLEFRAYNSPLHF. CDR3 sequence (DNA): TGTGCCAGCAGCTTGGAATTCAGGGCCTATAATTCACCCCTCCACTTT.